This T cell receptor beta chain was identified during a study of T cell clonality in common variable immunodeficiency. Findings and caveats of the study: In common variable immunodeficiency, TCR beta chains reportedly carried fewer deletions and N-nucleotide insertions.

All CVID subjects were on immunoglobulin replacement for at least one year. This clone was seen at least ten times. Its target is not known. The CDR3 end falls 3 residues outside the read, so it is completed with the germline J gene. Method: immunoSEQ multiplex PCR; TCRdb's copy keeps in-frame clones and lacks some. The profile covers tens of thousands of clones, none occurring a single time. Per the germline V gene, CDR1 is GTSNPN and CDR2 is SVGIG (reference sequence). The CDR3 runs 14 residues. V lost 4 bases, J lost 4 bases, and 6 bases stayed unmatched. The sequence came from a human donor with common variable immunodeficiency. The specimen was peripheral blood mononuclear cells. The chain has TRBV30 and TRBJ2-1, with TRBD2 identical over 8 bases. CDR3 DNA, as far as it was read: TGTGCCTGGAACATAGCGGGGCGTTACAATGAG. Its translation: CAWNIAGRYNE. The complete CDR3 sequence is CAWNIAGRYNEQFF.